This T cell receptor beta chain is from a study of cytomegalovirus exposure and HLA in healthy donors. Use of 60 Vbeta and 13 Jbeta primers characterized the PCR. TCRdb's table, derived via immunoSEQ multiplex PCR, lists solely in-frame clones and lacks some. The table lists 97,000 or so clones, 81% of them singletons, with about 1.5% in the top ten. This clonotype originated in a man aged 35 to 55 in good health and CMV-seronegative. The sequenced material came from PBMCs.

DNA for the CDR3: TGTGCCAGCGGAGGAAGATTAGCGGGGGGGCCTCACACCGGGGAGCTGTTTTTT. This encodes CASGGRLAGGPHTGELFF. This chain joins TRBV5-4 and TRBJ2-2; 11 bases map to TRBD2. CDR3 size: 18 residues. CDR1 and CDR2 (germline): SGHNT, YYREEE (reference sequence). The junction had 14 bases not matched to a gene; V was cut back by 7 bases and J by 3 bases.